This is a list of T cell receptor beta chains from one sample in a study of blood T cell repertoires in COVID-19. Using immunoSEQ multiplex PCR, the repertoire was profiled, and TCRdb retains in-frame clones only, with some absent. The table has about half a million clones, roughly 89% seen once; the top ten hold approximately 0.9%. The sequencing input was peripheral blood. The receptor set was obtained from a man aged 18 to 29 with COVID-19, enrolled during active disease. CDR3s include the opening cysteine and the closing phenylalanine or tryptophan. Each record gives: V gene, J gene, CDR3 protein.

>TRBV7-9|TRBJ1-3
CASSSTLTGSGNTIYF
>TRBV11-2|TRBJ1-1
CASSLFSGPGGTEAFF
>TRBV7-9|TRBJ1-4
CASSEGVNEKLFF
>TRBV11-2|TRBJ2-2
CASSSPRDRALTGELFF
>TRBV3-1/TRBV3-2|TRBJ1-2
CASRREGGYGYTF
>TRBV5-6|TRBJ2-5
CASSFGLAGRETQYF
>TRBV9|TRBJ2-2
CASSPRGPSDRDETGELFF
>TRBV7-9|TRBJ2-1
CASSPPGLEQFF
>TRBV28|TRBJ1-4
CASRRTGALNEKLFF
>TRBV5-1|TRBJ1-1
CASSLEGTGGLGTEAFF
>TRBV12-3/TRBV12-4|TRBJ2-1
CASSWTRVYEQFF
>TRBV6-5|TRBJ2-3
CASSYPNTDTQYF
>TRBV24-1|TRBJ2-2
CATSDFFFFGQPWNTGELFF
>TRBV6-5|TRBJ2-2
CASKSTRSGGELFF
>TRBV19|TRBJ2-3
CASKPAGGGDTQYF
>TRBV6-5|TRBJ2-7
CAVALGGGYEQYF
>TRBV7-9|TRBJ2-3
CASSEGGWDTQYF
>TRBV11-2|TRBJ2-7
CASSTWGDEQYF
>TRBV19|TRBJ1-3
CASQDRQTGNTIYF
>TRBV2|TRBJ2-7
CASSARQGAYEQYF
>TRBV18|TRBJ1-3
CASSPARDKIFGNTIYF
>TRBV5-1|TRBJ2-5
CASSLGQGISQETQYF
>TRBV7-8|TRBJ2-6
CASSGPGANVLTF
>TRBV19|TRBJ2-3
CASSSPREATDTQYF
>TRBV9|TRBJ1-4
CASSVGRTANEKLFF
>TRBV18|TRBJ2-7
CASSPETGEYEQYF
>TRBV6-5|TRBJ2-7
CASSLDRAVDEQYF
>TRBV3-1/TRBV3-2|TRBJ1-2
CASSQTGLGYGYTF
>TRBV21-1|TRBJ1-1
CASSPPGQGSTEAFF
>TRBV28|TRBJ1-5
CASTEGLHNQPQHF
>TRBV19|TRBJ1-1
CASSTPTGTGLVFTEAFF
>TRBV5-5|TRBJ2-3
CASGNRVTQYF
>TRBV4-1|TRBJ2-1
CASSQGLAGRYNEQFF
>TRBV2|TRBJ2-5
CASSAGGQETQYF
>TRBV29-1|TRBJ2-1
CSVEGLAGLNEQFF
>TRBV18|TRBJ2-1
CASSPTERLAGVEQFF
>TRBV6-1|TRBJ1-2
CASSEWDRGVGYTF
>TRBV7-9|TRBJ1-2
CASTRQGRNYGYTF
>TRBV14|TRBJ2-5
CASSQELAGPRETQYF
>TRBV4-1|TRBJ2-1
CASSPLRLADTWNEQFF